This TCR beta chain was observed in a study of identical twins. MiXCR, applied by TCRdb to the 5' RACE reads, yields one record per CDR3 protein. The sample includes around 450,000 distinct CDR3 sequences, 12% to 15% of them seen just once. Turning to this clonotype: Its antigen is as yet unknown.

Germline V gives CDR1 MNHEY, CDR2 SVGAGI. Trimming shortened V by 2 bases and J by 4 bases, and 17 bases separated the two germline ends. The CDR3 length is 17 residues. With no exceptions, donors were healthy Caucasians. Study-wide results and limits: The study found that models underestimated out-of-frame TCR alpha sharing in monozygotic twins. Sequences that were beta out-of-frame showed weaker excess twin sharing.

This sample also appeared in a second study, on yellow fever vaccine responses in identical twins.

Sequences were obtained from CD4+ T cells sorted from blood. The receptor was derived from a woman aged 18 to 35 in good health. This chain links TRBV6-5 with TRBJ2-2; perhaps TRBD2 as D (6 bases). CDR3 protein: CASSYPRGGRITGELFF. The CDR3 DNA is TGTGCCAGCAGTTACCCGAGGGGAGGCAGAATCACCGGGGAGCTGTTTTTT.